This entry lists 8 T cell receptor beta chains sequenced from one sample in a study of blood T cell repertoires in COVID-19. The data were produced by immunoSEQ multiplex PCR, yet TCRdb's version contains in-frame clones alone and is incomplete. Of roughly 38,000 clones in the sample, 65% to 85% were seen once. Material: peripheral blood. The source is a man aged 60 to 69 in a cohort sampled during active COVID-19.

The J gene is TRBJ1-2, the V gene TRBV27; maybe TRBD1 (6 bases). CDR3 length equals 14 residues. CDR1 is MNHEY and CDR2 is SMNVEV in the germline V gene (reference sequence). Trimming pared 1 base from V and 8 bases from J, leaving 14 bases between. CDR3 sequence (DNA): TGTGCCAGCAGTTTATTGGCAGGGGTTGAGGGCTACACCTTC. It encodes CASSLLAGVEGYTF.

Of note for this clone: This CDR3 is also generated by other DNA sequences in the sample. CDR3 sequence reads: CSASRRGSYNEQFF. CDR3 in DNA: TGCAGTGCTAGTCGCCGGGGTTCCTACAATGAGCAGTTCTTC. The chain uses TRBV20-1 and TRBJ2-1; TRBD2 is a possible D gene (5 bases). The V end lost 3 bases, the J end lost 1 base, and 10 bases lay between the germline ends. Germline V gives CDR1 DFQATT, CDR2 SNEGSKA (reference sequence). This CDR3 is 14 amino acids long.

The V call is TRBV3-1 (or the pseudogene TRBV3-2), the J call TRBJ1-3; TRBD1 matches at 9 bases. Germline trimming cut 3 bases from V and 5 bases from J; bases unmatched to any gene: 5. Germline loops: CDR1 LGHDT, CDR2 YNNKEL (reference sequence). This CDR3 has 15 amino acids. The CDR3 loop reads CASSHPGTGRNTIYF. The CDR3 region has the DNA TGTGCCAGCAGCCATCCCGGGACAGGGAGAAACACCATATATTTT.

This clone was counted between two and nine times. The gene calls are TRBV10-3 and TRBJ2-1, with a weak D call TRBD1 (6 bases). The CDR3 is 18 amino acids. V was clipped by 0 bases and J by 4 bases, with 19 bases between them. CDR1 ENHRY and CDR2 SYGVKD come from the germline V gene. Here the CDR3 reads CAISESILDSSNYNEQFF. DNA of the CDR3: TGTGCCATCAGTGAGTCGATTCTGGACAGCTCGAATTACAATGAGCAGTTCTTC.

The CDR3 sequence: CASSETQGGSQPQHF. For the CDR3, the DNA is TGTGCCAGCAGTGAAACGCAGGGAGGAAGTCAGCCCCAGCATTTT. The chain carries TRBV2 and TRBJ1-5; possible D gene TRBD1, 5 bases. The V end lost 2 bases, the J end lost 6 bases, and 14 bases lay between the germline ends. CDR1 is SNHLY and CDR2 is FYNNEI in the germline V gene. The CDR3 length is 15 residues. The full variable domain, its missing parts supplied by reference TRBV2 and TRBJ1-5, is EPEVTQTPSHQVTQMGQEVILRCVPISNHLYFYWYRQILGQKVEFLVSFYNNEISEKSEIFDDQFSVERPDGSNFTLKIRSTKLEDSAMYFCASSETQGGSQPQHFGDGTRLSIL.

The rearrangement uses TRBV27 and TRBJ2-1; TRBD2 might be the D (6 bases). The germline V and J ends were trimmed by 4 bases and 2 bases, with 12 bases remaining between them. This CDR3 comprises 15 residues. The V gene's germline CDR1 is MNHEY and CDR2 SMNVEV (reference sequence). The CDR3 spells CASSSGLLAYNEQFF. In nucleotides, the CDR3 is TGTGCCAGCAGTTCGGGACTTCTGGCCTACAATGAGCAGTTCTTC.

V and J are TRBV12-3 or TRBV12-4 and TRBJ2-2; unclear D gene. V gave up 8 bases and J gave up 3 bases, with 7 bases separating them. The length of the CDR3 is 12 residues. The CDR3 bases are TGTGCCAGCTTATTCCACACCGGGGAGCTGTTTTTT. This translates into CASLFHTGELFF.

The CDR3 bases are TGTGCCACTTACGCGGGCGCCTACAATGAGCAGTTCTTC. Residues: CATYAGAYNEQFF. This sequence joins TRBV28 and TRBJ2-1; D is possibly TRBD2 (5 bases). Trimming removed 10 bases from V and 2 bases from J, with 12 bases in between. Germline-derived CDR1 and CDR2 are MDHEN and SYDVKM. This CDR3 is built from 13 residues.